This is a list of T cell receptor beta chains from one sample in a study of T cells after yellow fever vaccination. TCRdb ran MiXCR on the 5' RACE reads and lists one entry per CDR3 protein. The table shows 150,000 to 200,000 distinct CDR3 sequences, with roughly 9.6% occurring only once. The specimen was CD8+ T cells sorted from PBMCs, collected 15 days after the yellow fever booster vaccination. The receptors were sampled from a man aged 18 to 30 who received the YFV17D yellow fever vaccine. CDR3s include the opening cysteine and the closing phenylalanine or tryptophan. D genes are given only for firm matches. Where a row states a size, it is once, few, many or the class of an expanded clone; other rows omit it.

CDR3 DNA,CDR3 protein,D gene,clone size,V gene,J gene
TGTGCCAGCGGAATAGGGCCCTACAATGAGCAGTTCTTC,CASGIGPYNEQFF,.,few,TRBV6-5,TRBJ2-1
TGTGCCAGCAGCTCACCGGGGGGACAGGGAACTGAAGCTTTCTTT,CASSSPGGQGTEAFF,TRBD1,.,TRBV7-9,TRBJ1-1
TGTGCCAGCAGTTACGCCTTCGACAGAGGAGAGTTCTTC,CASSYAFDRGEFF,.,.,TRBV6-5,TRBJ2-1
TGCGCCAGCAGCTCGGGACTAGCGGGCTACAATGAGCAGTTCTTC,CASSSGLAGYNEQFF,TRBD2,many,TRBV4-3,TRBJ2-1
TGTGCCAGCAGCTTAGATGGTGCACCAGGGGATGGCTACACCTTC,CASSLDGAPGDGYTF,.,few,TRBV11-2,TRBJ1-2
TGTGCCAGCAGCTCCGGCAGGGCTAACTATGGCTACACCTTC,CASSSGRANYGYTF,.,few,TRBV7-8,TRBJ1-2
TGTGCCAGCAGCTCCGGGACAGGGGTGACCGGGGAGCTGTTTTTT,CASSSGTGVTGELFF,TRBD1,.,TRBV7-6,TRBJ2-2
TGTGCCAGCAGCTTAGTCCCGACAGGGTCCCTTGAGACCCAGTACTTC,CASSLVPTGSLETQYF,TRBD1,few,TRBV11-2,TRBJ2-5
TGCGCCAGCAGCCAAGATCAAGGGAACTATGGCTACACCTTC,CASSQDQGNYGYTF,.,many,TRBV4-1,TRBJ1-2
TGTGCCAGCGTGCGGGGGGGTGTAACAGATACGCAGTATTTT,CASVRGGVTDTQYF,TRBD2,few,TRBV12-3/TRBV12-4,TRBJ2-3
TGTGCCAGCAGCAAGGGACAGAGCTATACCCGTAGCACAGATACGCAGTATTTT,CASSKGQSYTRSTDTQYF,TRBD1,few,TRBV5-6,TRBJ2-3
TGTGCCAGCAGCCCCGGAAACGGGGAGCTGTTTTTT,CASSPGNGELFF,.,many,TRBV7-8,TRBJ2-2
TGCAGCGTGATTAGGACAGGTCCGAACACCGGGGAGCTGTTTTTT,CSVIRTGPNTGELFF,TRBD1,.,TRBV29-1,TRBJ2-2